A single sample is the source of the 8 T cell receptor beta chains below, sequenced in a study of OX40 agonist ivuxolimab in advanced cancers. Only in-frame clones appear in the TCRdb table, and some are missing; sequencing was by immunoSEQ multiplex PCR. The profile covers approximately 60,000 clones, with 70% to 85% appearing a single time and 5% to 6.5% taken by the ten largest. Specimen: CD4+ or CD8+ T cells sorted from blood, collected in a trial of the OX40 agonist ivuxolimab. These receptor sequences come from an adult with an advanced solid tumor such as melanoma, head and neck, liver or kidney cancer.

CDR3 bases: TGTGCCAGCAGCGTGGCAGCTTCCGGGAGGGCCCCTACCTACAATGAGCAGTTCTTC. Translation gives CASSVAASGRAPTYNEQFF. The chain is built from TRBV9 and TRBJ2-1, with 8 bases lining up with TRBD2. The CDR3 contains 19 residues. Per germline, CDR1 SGDLS and CDR2 YYNGEE. The ends lost 2 bases at V and 2 bases at J; junction bases unmatched: 15.

This clone was counted once. The gene calls are TRBV11-1 and TRBJ2-4; 8 bases align to TRBD2. V dropped 5 bases and J dropped 2; count of bases not matched to a gene: 11. The CDR3 totals 17 residues. Germline V gene sequence: CDR1 SGHAT, CDR2 FQDESV (reference sequence). CDR3 protein: CASSDTSLAGTKNIQYF. The CDR3 region has the DNA TGTGCCAGCAGCGACACATCCTTAGCGGGGACCAAAAACATTCAGTACTTC. The whole variable domain, filled in from reference TRBV11-1 and TRBJ2-4, reads EAEVAQSPRYKITEKSQAVAFWCDPISGHATLYWYRQILGQGPELLVQFQDESVVDDSQLPKDRFSAERLKGVDSTLKIQPAELGDSAMYLCASSDTSLAGTKNIQYFGAGTRLSVL.

This rearrangement joins TRBV2 to TRBJ2-7; D may be TRBD1 or TRBD2 (5 bases each). V dropped 5 bases and J dropped 5 bases, with 16 bases sitting between them. The CDR3 extends over 14 amino acids. The germline V gene has CDR1 SNHLY and CDR2 FYNNEI. The CDR3 reads CASSTGAKVNEQYF. The CDR3 DNA reads as TGTGCCAGCAGTACCGGGGCCAAGGTCAACGAGCAGTACTTC.

This clone showed up just a few times. This rearrangement joins TRBV25-1 to TRBJ1-2; D call uncertain. CDR1 is MGHDK and CDR2 is SYGVNS in the germline V gene. The CDR3 has 13 amino acids. Trimming stripped 5 bases from V and 0 bases from J, with 7 bases between. The CDR3 region has the DNA TGTGCCAGCAGTCGCAGCGCTAACTATGGCTACACCTTC. Residues: CASSRSANYGYTF.

V is TRBV5-4 and J is TRBJ1-1, with unresolved D. Germline V gene data show CDR1 as SGHNT and CDR2 as YYREEE (reference sequence). Between the trimmed V and J ends, which lost 3 bases and 2 bases, there was a span of 14 bases. There are 15 residues in the CDR3. CDR3 in amino acids: CASSSPSDYNTEAFF. CDR3 DNA: TGTGCCAGCAGCTCCCCCTCCGACTATAACACTGAAGCTTTCTTT.

The chain couples TRBV2 to TRBJ2-7; D remains ambiguous. Germline V gives CDR1 SNHLY, CDR2 FYNNEI. V was cut by 5 bases and J by 2 bases, with 7 bases left in between. The CDR3 runs 12 residues. The CDR3 loop reads CASSYTAYEQYF. The CDR3, as DNA: TGTGCCAGCAGTTATACGGCCTACGAGCAGTACTTC. Filled out from reference TRBV2 and TRBJ2-7, the complete variable domain reads EPEVTQTPSHQVTQMGQEVILRCVPISNHLYFYWYRQILGQKVEFLVSFYNNEISEKSEIFDDQFSVERPDGSNFTLKIRSTKLEDSAMYFCASSYTAYEQYFGPGTRLTVT.

V is TRBV7-9 and J is TRBJ2-4; D is undetermined. V lost 4 bases and J 8 bases, leaving 15 bases between the germline ends. The CDR3 length is 14 residues. Germline V gives CDR1 SEHNR, CDR2 FQNEAQ (reference sequence). CDR3 in DNA: TGTGCCAGCAGCTACTCCCGGACGGTGGACATTCAGTACTTC. As protein: CASSYSRTVDIQYF.

Details on this clone: Other DNA sequences in this sample translate to the same CDR3. V usage is TRBV25-1 and J usage is TRBJ2-5, with 10 bases identical to TRBD2. The CDR3 runs to 16 residues. J was trimmed by 5 bases and V by 1 base; bases with no gene match: 7. Germline CDR1 reads MGHDK; CDR2 reads SYGVNS. The CDR3 protein is CASSEWLAGAGETQYF. The CDR3 DNA is TGTGCCAGCAGTGAATGGCTAGCGGGAGCCGGGGAGACCCAGTACTTC. Filled out from reference TRBV25-1 and TRBJ2-5, the complete variable domain reads EADIYQTPRYLVIGTGKKITLECSQTMGHDKMYWYQQDPGMELHLIHYSYGVNSTEKGDLSSESTVSRIRTEHFPLTLESARPSHTSQYLCASSEWLAGAGETQYFGPGTRLLVL.